The 31 T cell receptor beta chains below come from one sample, sequenced in a study of blood T cell repertoires in COVID-19. Clones were sequenced by immunoSEQ multiplex PCR, and TCRdb holds only the in-frame ones, with some missing. The data contain 150,000 to 200,000 clones, around 90% of them singletons. Sequencing used peripheral blood. The receptors come from a human donor in a cohort sampled during active COVID-19.

The chain uses TRBV28 and TRBJ2-7; 11 positions match TRBD2. This CDR3 region has 16 residues. Germline trimming cut 7 bases from V and 3 bases from J; bases unmatched to any gene: 11. Germline V gene lookup returns CDR1 MDHEN and CDR2 SYDVKM. This chain's CDR3 is CASTHPGTSGYYEQYF. As DNA, the CDR3 is TGTGCCAGCACCCACCCCGGGACTAGCGGTTACTACGAGCAGTACTTC.

Here the CDR3 DNA reads TGTGCCAGCAGACACCGACAGGGAGCGACCTACGAGCAGTACTTC. It yields the protein CASRHRQGATYEQYF. V is TRBV2 and J is TRBJ2-7; 7 bases align to TRBD1. CDR3 length: 15 amino acids. Germline V CDR1 and CDR2: SNHLY, FYNNEI. The V and J ends lost 6 bases and 2 bases, in that order; junction bases with no gene match: 10.

The chain carries TRBV10-3 and TRBJ2-1; maybe TRBD1 (6 bases). This CDR3 has 14 amino acids. Germline V gene sequence: CDR1 ENHRY, CDR2 SYGVKD. Trimming stripped 6 bases from V and 9 bases from J, with 18 bases between. For the CDR3, the DNA is TGTGCCATCAGGCCCAGGGACACTGGAACTGAGCAGTTCTTC. Translation gives CAIRPRDTGTEQFF.

The rearrangement uses TRBV4-1 and TRBJ1-6; D is perhaps TRBD1 (5 bases). Germline values: CDR1 MGHRA, CDR2 YSYEKL. This CDR3 comprises 15 residues. V lost 1 base to trimming and J lost 8 bases, with 12 bases between them. The CDR3 loop is CASSQGPVRDSPLHF. The CDR3, as DNA: TGCGCCAGCAGCCAAGGGCCCGTCAGGGATTCACCCCTCCACTTT.

This rearrangement joins TRBV9 to TRBJ1-3, with D perhaps matching TRBD1 (5 bases). The length of the CDR3 is 17 residues. V gave up 3 bases and J gave up 0 bases, with 16 bases separating them. Germline assignment: CDR1 SGDLS and CDR2 YYNGEE. The CDR3 nucleotides are TGTGCCAGCAGCGCGGGGGACGGCACGACCTCTGGAAACACCATATATTTT. Translation gives CASSAGDGTTSGNTIYF.

This sequence joins TRBV12-3 or TRBV12-4 and TRBJ2-1, with a possible D match to TRBD2 (5 bases). The CDR3 runs to 12 residues. Trimming shortened V by 8 bases and J by 4 bases, and 9 bases separated the two germline ends. CDR3 nucleotides: TGTGCCAGCCAGCGGTCATACAATGAGCAGTTCTTC. Its protein product is CASQRSYNEQFF.

This clone was detected only a few times. This sequence joins TRBV9 and TRBJ1-4; D is unclear. The germline V gene encodes CDR1 SGDLS and CDR2 YYNGEE. V was clipped by 2 bases and J by 6 bases, with 8 bases between them. The CDR3 totals 13 residues. The CDR3 DNA reads TGTGCCAGCAGCGTTGGGCCGGATGAAAAACTGTTTTTT. It specifies CASSVGPDEKLFF.

The chain recombines TRBV28 with TRBJ2-6; TRBD2 aligns across 7 bases. The CDR3 loop spans 17 amino acids. CDR1 is MDHEN and CDR2 is SYDVKM in the germline V gene. The V gene end was trimmed by 7 bases and the J gene end by 2 bases; junction bases not matched to a gene: 11. This CDR3 reads CASTQVTGGTGANVLTF. In DNA form, the CDR3 reads TGTGCCAGCACTCAGGTCACGGGGGGAACTGGGGCCAACGTCCTGACTTTC.

In its sample, this clone was seen once. The chain combines TRBV28 with TRBJ1-1; D possibly corresponds to TRBD1 (5 bases). This CDR3 is built from 13 residues. Germline V CDR1 and CDR2: MDHEN, SYDVKM. V was clipped by 7 bases and J by 1 base, with 10 bases between them. The CDR3 nucleotides read TGTGCCAGCACGCTACAGGCGAACACTGAAGCTTTCTTT. It encodes CASTLQANTEAFF.

The gene calls are TRBV19 and TRBJ2-1, with 9 bases that match TRBD2. Trimming took 3 bases from V and 6 from J; bases not matched to a gene: 15. There are 18 residues in the CDR3. Germline V gene sequence: CDR1 LNHDA, CDR2 SQIVND (reference sequence). The CDR3 loop is CASSMGDSAGGPRNEQFF. CDR3 DNA: TGTGCCAGTAGTATGGGGGATTCGGCGGGAGGGCCCCGCAATGAGCAGTTCTTC.

The chain recombines TRBV6-6 with TRBJ2-3, with D possibly being TRBD1 (6 bases). With 5 bases removed from V and 5 bases from J, the gap between germline ends came to 17 bases. The CDR3 is 15 amino acids. Germline-derived CDR1 and CDR2 are MNHNY and SVGAGI (reference sequence). CDR3: CASSTRIGDKDTQYF. CDR3 sequence (DNA): TGTGCCAGCAGTACCAGGATAGGGGACAAAGATACGCAGTATTTT.

The gene calls are TRBV19 and TRBJ1-5, with 11 bases lining up with TRBD1. V lost 5 bases to trimming and J lost 6 bases; unmatched junction nucleotides: 9. CDR1 and CDR2 (germline): LNHDA, SQIVND (reference sequence). The CDR3 spans 16 residues. The CDR3, as DNA: TGTGCCAGTAGTTCTTCGGGACAGGGGGGCGGTCAGCCCCAGCATTTT. Its protein product is CASSSSGQGGGQPQHF.

As regards this clone: Other DNA sequences in the sample encode the same CDR3. The chain employs TRBV20-1 and TRBJ1-2; D unclear. The CDR3 runs 10 residues. Germline lookup yields CDR1 DFQATT and CDR2 SNEGSKA (reference sequence). The V gene lost 5 bases and the J gene lost 7 bases, with 8 bases spanning the gap. This CDR3 is CSAPLRGYTF. CDR3 in DNA: TGCAGTGCTCCCCTACGTGGCTACACCTTC.

This clone appeared a single time. The chain couples TRBV5-5 to TRBJ2-7; 11 nucleotides agree with TRBD1. V was clipped by 3 bases and J by 6 bases; unmatched bases: 5. This CDR3 has 14 residues. The germline V gene encodes CDR1 SGHKS and CDR2 YYEKEE (reference sequence). CDR3 residues: CASSSDRGRFEQYF. DNA for the CDR3: TGTGCCAGCAGCTCGGACAGGGGGCGGTTCGAGCAGTACTTC.

In its sample, this clone was seen a few times. The chain recombines TRBV5-1 with TRBJ2-7; 7 bases fit TRBD2. The trim removed 3 bases at V and 2 bases at J, leaving 8 bases unmatched. Germline CDR1 reads SGHRS; CDR2 reads YFSETQ. The CDR3 sequence is 15 residues long. The CDR3 loop is CASSSSSGNPYEQYF. DNA for the CDR3: TGCGCCAGCAGCTCGTCTAGCGGCAACCCCTACGAGCAGTACTTC.

This chain uses TRBV2 with TRBJ1-5; the D is unclear. V was clipped by 8 bases and J by 6 bases, with 17 bases between them. The germline CDR1 and CDR2 sequences are SNHLY and FYNNEI. The CDR3 is 14 amino acids. This CDR3 reads CASAREALGQPQHF. The CDR3, as DNA: TGTGCCAGCGCCCGCGAGGCCCTCGGTCAGCCCCAGCATTTT.

This clone has just one count. This rearrangement joins TRBV30 to TRBJ1-1; D is uncertain. Trimming took off 2 bases at V and 5 bases at J, with 9 bases between the two ends. Per germline, CDR1 GTSNPN and CDR2 SVGIG (reference sequence). The CDR3 has 12 amino acids. The CDR3 protein is CAWSMEETEAFF. DNA of the CDR3: TGTGCCTGGAGTATGGAGGAGACTGAAGCTTTCTTT. Supplemented by reference TRBV30 and TRBJ1-1, the full variable domain reads SQTIHQWPATLVQPVGSPLSLECTVEGTSNPNLYWYRQAAGRGLQLLFYSVGIGQISSEVPQNLSASRPQDRQFILSSKKLLLSDSGFYLCAWSMEETEAFFGQGTRLTVV.

This clone was picked up one time. This chain uses TRBV28 with TRBJ1-2, with D unresolved. CDR3 length equals 13 residues. CDR1 and CDR2 (germline): MDHEN, SYDVKM. The V and J ends lost 5 bases and 1 base respectively, with 8 bases between them. In nucleotides, the CDR3 is TGTGCCAGCAGTCGACACCTTAACTATGGCTACACCTTC. Encoded protein: CASSRHLNYGYTF.

This chain uses TRBV4-2 with TRBJ1-2, with D possibly TRBD1 on 5 matching bases. In germline, CDR1 is LGHNA, CDR2 YNFKEQ. With 2 bases removed from V and 4 bases from J, the gap between germline ends came to 14 bases. This CDR3 contains 15 residues. Here the CDR3 reads CASSQPRDFRYGYTF. CDR3 nucleotide sequence: TGTGCCAGCAGCCAACCACGGGACTTCCGCTATGGCTACACCTTC.

J is TRBJ1-1 and V is TRBV29-1; D is undetermined. Germline CDR1 reads SQVTM; CDR2 reads ANQGSEA. The CDR3 has 13 residues. V was trimmed by 6 bases and J by 4 bases, leaving 15 bases between them. The CDR3 reads CSVNQVVGTEAFF. In nucleotides, the CDR3 is TGCAGCGTAAACCAGGTCGTCGGCACTGAAGCTTTCTTT.

This sequence joins TRBV28 and TRBJ2-7, with 9 bases lining up with TRBD1. The V gene's germline CDR1 is MDHEN and CDR2 SYDVKM. V lost 7 bases, J lost 6 bases, and 7 bases stayed unmatched. This CDR3 contains 13 residues. CDR3 loop: CASMTGGSVEQYF. The CDR3 DNA sequence: TGTGCCAGCATGACAGGGGGGTCTGTCGAGCAGTACTTC.

This chain links TRBV3-1 (or the pseudogene TRBV3-2) with TRBJ2-5; tentative D call: TRBD2 (6 bases). With 1 base removed from V and 8 bases from J, the gap between germline ends came to 17 bases. Germline CDR1 reads LGHDT; CDR2 reads YNNKEL (reference sequence). The CDR3 is made up of 15 amino acids. The CDR3 sequence: CASSQAPLVEGTQYF. CDR3 sequence (DNA): TGTGCCAGCAGCCAAGCCCCACTAGTGGAGGGAACCCAGTACTTC.

This chain links TRBV28 with TRBJ1-5, with TRBD1 identical over 7 bases. The CDR3 contains 18 residues. The V and J ends lost 1 base and 4 bases, in that order; junction bases with no gene match: 13. Germline CDR1 and CDR2: MDHEN and SYDVKM. The CDR3 region is CASSLSIPRQGPNQPQHF. CDR3 nucleotides: TGTGCCAGCAGTTTATCAATACCCAGACAGGGACCGAATCAGCCCCAGCATTTT.

The J gene is TRBJ2-1, the V gene TRBV25-1; 12 nucleotides line up with TRBD1. Per germline, CDR1 MGHDK and CDR2 SYGVNS. CDR3 length equals 17 residues. V trimming: 5 bases; J trimming: 3 bases; junction bases outside the gene matches: 8. The CDR3 loop is CASSKRDRGRFYNEQFF. The CDR3 nucleotides read TGTGCCAGCAGTAAACGGGACAGGGGGCGCTTCTACAATGAGCAGTTCTTC.

The CDR3 loop reads CAISESNGRAYEQYF. DNA for the CDR3: TGTGCCATCAGTGAGTCGAACGGGAGGGCCTACGAGCAGTACTTC. J is TRBJ2-7 and V is TRBV10-3; 8 bases fit TRBD2. Per the germline V gene, CDR1 is ENHRY and CDR2 is SYGVKD. The CDR3 loop spans 15 amino acids. Trimming took 0 bases from V and 2 from J; bases not matched to a gene: 3.

V is TRBV30 and J is TRBJ2-7, with a weak D call TRBD1 (6 bases). The V gene's germline CDR1 is GTSNPN and CDR2 SVGIG (reference sequence). The germline V and J ends were trimmed by 1 base and 4 bases, with 14 bases remaining between them. CDR3 length: 14 amino acids. The CDR3 region is CAWSERGRGYEQYF. DNA of the CDR3: TGTGCCTGGAGTGAACGAGGCAGGGGATACGAGCAGTACTTC.

This chain joins TRBV6-6 and TRBJ1-4; D not resolved. The length of the CDR3 is 14 residues. The germline gives CDR1 MNHNY, CDR2 SVGAGI (reference sequence). Between the trimmed V and J ends, which lost 7 bases and 0 bases, there was a span of 9 bases. The CDR3 coding sequence is TGTGCCAGCAAGGTCGGGTCAACTAATGAAAAACTGTTTTTT. Amino acids: CASKVGSTNEKLFF.

The chain's CDR3 is CASSVRGLAGGPDTQYF. In DNA, the CDR3 is TGTGCCAGCAGCGTACGGGGACTAGCGGGAGGACCAGATACGCAGTATTTT. V and J are TRBV9 and TRBJ2-3; 15 bases line up with TRBD2. The junction had 4 bases not matched to a gene; V was cut back by 1 base and J by 4 bases. The CDR3 has 17 residues. Germline V gives CDR1 SGDLS, CDR2 YYNGEE. The full variable domain, in which reference TRBV9 and TRBJ2-3 provide the parts outside the CDR3, is DSGVTQTPKHLITATGQRVTLRCSPRSGDLSVYWYQQSLDQGLQFLIQYYNGEERAKGNILERFSAQQFPDLHSELNLSSLELGDSALYFCASSVRGLAGGPDTQYFGPGTRLTVL.

As to this clone: Distinct nucleotide sequences in the sample also encode this CDR3. The gene calls are TRBV19 and TRBJ1-2, with 7 nucleotides matching TRBD1. J lost 3 bases, V lost 3 bases, and 1 base had no gene match. The CDR3 has 13 amino acids. CDR1 LNHDA and CDR2 SQIVND come from the germline V gene (reference sequence). This chain's CDR3 is CASSIDRDYGYTF. The CDR3 coding sequence is TGTGCCAGTAGTATTGACAGGGACTATGGCTACACCTTC.

The genes are TRBV5-6 and TRBJ2-6; 7 positions match TRBD1. The J segment lost 2 bases and the V segment lost 2 bases, leaving 4 bases of the junction unmatched. The CDR3 totals 16 residues. Germline CDR1 SGHDT, CDR2 YYEEEE. The CDR3 here is CASSLRGRAGANVLTF. The CDR3, as DNA: TGTGCCAGCAGCTTAAGGGGGCGGGCTGGGGCCAACGTCCTGACTTTC.

The chain carries TRBV9 and TRBJ2-3, with TRBD2 matching over 10 bases. The CDR3 is made up of 17 amino acids. Trimming cost V 1 base and J 4 bases; bases outside gene matches: 9. The germline V gene has CDR1 SGDLS and CDR2 YYNGEE. CDR3 bases: TGTGCCAGCAGCGTAAAGGCTAGCGGGAGTGTCGCAGATACGCAGTATTTT. It codes for CASSVKASGSVADTQYF.